This TCR beta chain is from a study of T cell repertoires in aging, cancer and after chemotherapy. Background on the study: Donor ages fell into six groups from 30 or younger up to 70 or older. Clear clonal overlap appeared across healthy donor samples taken over several months to years. Study findings and constraints: In cancer patients, declining TCR diversity with age involved lost richness and lost evenness. Across the chemotherapy interval, each cancer cohort showed higher median generation probability, suggesting thymic rebound.

A mixed TRB-A/B primer pool amplified rearranged TRB by multiplex touch-down PCR. TCRdb recomputed calls from the multiplex PCR reads with MiXCR, one row per CDR3 protein. This table has some 11,000 distinct CDR3 sequences, roughly 42% appearing once. This CDR3 comprises 13 residues. The V gene's germline CDR1 is SGHNT and CDR2 YYREEE (reference sequence). V was pared by 4 bases and J by 8 bases, with 15 bases between. TCR beta rearrangements were amplified from peripheral blood genomic DNA. To note about this clonotype: What it binds is not known.

The sequenced material came from blood. The genes are TRBV5-4 and TRBJ1-2; D possibly corresponds to TRBD1 (6 bases). This sequence was found in a human donor in good health. Here the CDR3 DNA reads TGTGCCAGCAGCCGCAGGGGTGCGCTCGGCTACACCTTC. Encoded protein: CASSRRGALGYTF.